The 28 T cell receptor beta chains in this list originate from one sample, sequenced in a study of cytomegalovirus exposure and HLA in healthy donors. Primers included in the PCR were 60 Vbeta and 13 Jbeta primers. Measured with immunoSEQ multiplex PCR; TCRdb has only the in-frame clones, and not every one. The table has around 190,000 clones, about 9% seen once. Material: PBMCs. These receptors were taken from a woman younger than 45 in good health and CMV-seropositive.

This clone was observed a few times. V and J are TRBV5-6 and TRBJ2-2; a possible D gene is TRBD2 (6 bases). Germline V CDR1 and CDR2: SGHDT, YYEEEE. CDR3 length: 17 amino acids. V was clipped by 0 bases and J by 5 bases, with 17 bases between them. The chain's CDR3 is CASSLAVLGSGTGELFF. The CDR3, as DNA: TGTGCCAGCAGCTTGGCGGTCTTAGGTAGCGGTACCGGGGAGCTGTTTTTT.

The chain couples TRBV7-9 to TRBJ2-1, with D possibly TRBD2 on 5 matching bases. V dropped 3 bases and J dropped 0 bases, with 12 bases sitting between them. The CDR3 is made up of 16 amino acids. Germline-derived CDR1 and CDR2 are SEHNR and FQNEAQ (reference sequence). CDR3 nucleotide sequence: TGTGCCAGCAGCTTCTACGGGGTTGGCTCCTACAATGAGCAGTTCTTC. The encoded protein is CASSFYGVGSYNEQFF.

V gene TRBV11-3 combines with J gene TRBJ2-1; 13 bases line up with TRBD2. J gave up 7 bases and V 4 bases, and 10 bases lay outside the gene matches. The CDR3 has 17 amino acids. From germline, CDR1 is SGHNT and CDR2 YENEEA. The CDR3 DNA is TGTGCCAGCAGCTCTGGACTAGCGGGAGAAAATTGGAATGAGCAGTTCTTC. Translated: CASSSGLAGENWNEQFF.

This clone was detected a few times. The V and J genes are TRBV2 and TRBJ2-7; 15 bases are shared with TRBD2. Germline-derived CDR1 and CDR2 are SNHLY and FYNNEI. Germline trimming cut 7 bases from V and 6 bases from J; bases unmatched to any gene: 10. The CDR3 loop spans 16 amino acids. The CDR3 DNA reads TGTGCCAGCACCGACGGACTAGCGGGAGGGGATCGCGAGCAGTACTTC. Amino acids: CASTDGLAGGDREQYF.

V gene TRBV10-3 combines with J gene TRBJ2-5; 9 bases line up with TRBD1. J gave up 5 bases and V 9 bases, and 7 bases lay outside the gene matches. Germline V gene sequence: CDR1 ENHRY, CDR2 SYGVKD. The CDR3 length is 13 residues. CDR3: CAMGQGLSETQYF. The CDR3 region has the DNA TGTGCCATGGGACAGGGCCTTTCTGAGACCCAGTACTTC.

The table lists this clone with a few counts. The rearrangement links TRBV4-1 to TRBJ1-1; 7 bases line up with TRBD1. J lost 0 bases, V lost 3 bases, and 1 base had no gene match. CDR3 length: 14 residues. Germline V CDR1 and CDR2: MGHRA, YSYEKL. CDR3 sequence: CASSQGQMNTEAFF. CDR3 sequence (DNA): TGCGCCAGCAGCCAGGGACAGATGAACACTGAAGCTTTCTTT.

The chain recombines TRBV25-1 with TRBJ1-4, with D perhaps matching TRBD1 (5 bases). Germline CDR1 MGHDK, CDR2 SYGVNS. V lost 6 bases to trimming and J lost 8 bases, with 19 bases between them. The CDR3 extends over 15 amino acids. The CDR3 nucleotides are TGTGCCAGCAGCCGAGCGGGTGGGGCAGGGGAAAAACTGTTTTTT. Translated, it gives CASSRAGGAGEKLFF.

J is TRBJ2-3 and V is TRBV5-4; tentatively, D is TRBD1 (5 bases). Deletions cut 4 bases from V and 2 bases from J, with 11 bases between. The CDR3 covers 14 residues. Germline CDR1 reads SGHNT; CDR2 reads YYREEE (reference sequence). Here the CDR3 reads CASSTPGITDTQYF. The CDR3 nucleotides read TGTGCCAGCAGCACACCAGGGATCACAGATACGCAGTATTTT. The full variable domain, its missing parts supplied by reference TRBV5-4 and TRBJ2-3, is ETGVTQSPTHLIKTRGQQVTLRCSSQSGHNTVSWYQQALGQGPQFIFQYYREEENGRGNFPPRFSGLQFPNYSSELNVNALELDDSALYLCASSTPGITDTQYFGPGTRLTVL.

This clone was picked up a small number of times. The chain couples TRBV10-1 to TRBJ2-1; 9 nucleotides match TRBD2. The CDR3 loop spans 17 amino acids. Germline V gives CDR1 WNHNN, CDR2 SYGVQD (reference sequence). The ends lost 0 bases at V and 4 bases at J; junction bases unmatched: 7. Written as DNA, the CDR3 is TGCGCCAGCAGTGAGTCGAAAGCGGGAGGCCTTTACAATGAGCAGTTCTTC. Translating gives CASSESKAGGLYNEQFF.

CDR3 sequence reads: CASREFNYGYTF. The DNA for the CDR3 is TGTGCCAGTCGAGAGTTTAACTATGGCTACACCTTC. V is TRBV19 and J is TRBJ1-2; D is uncertain. Trimming cost V 8 bases and J 1 base, with 8 bases left between them. The length of the CDR3 is 12 residues. Germline-derived CDR1 and CDR2 are LNHDA and SQIVND (reference sequence).

This clone came up a few times. The V gene is TRBV9, the J gene TRBJ2-5; weak D call: TRBD1 (7 bases). Trimming took off 3 bases at V and 2 bases at J, with 17 bases between the two ends. This CDR3 is built from 16 residues. Germline CDR1 and CDR2: SGDLS and YYNGEE. The CDR3 nucleotides read TGTGCCAGCAGCGCCGAAGGGGGGACAGCACAAGAGACCCAGTACTTC. It codes for CASSAEGGTAQETQYF.

This chain links TRBV5-1 with TRBJ1-3; D is possibly TRBD1 (5 bases). The V gene's germline CDR1 is SGHRS and CDR2 YFSETQ. This CDR3 contains 16 residues. V gave up 4 bases and J gave up 0 bases, with 14 bases separating them. As DNA, the CDR3 is TGCGCCAGCAGCCCGGGGGACTCGAGCTCTGGAAACACCATATATTTT. This sequence encodes CASSPGDSSSGNTIYF. The variable domain in full, completed from reference TRBV5-1 and TRBJ1-3, reads KAGVTQTPRYLIKTRGQQVTLSCSPISGHRSVSWYQQTPGQGLQFLFEYFSETQRNKGNFPGRFSGRQFSNSRSEMNVSTLELGDSALYLCASSPGDSSSGNTIYFGEGSWLTVV.

Only a few counts were recorded for this clone. The V and J genes are TRBV2 and TRBJ1-5; D may be TRBD1 (6 bases). V dropped 7 bases and J dropped 4 bases, with 14 bases sitting between them. The CDR3 consists of 14 residues. Germline CDR1 is SNHLY and CDR2 is FYNNEI. The CDR3 loop is CASTQDSGNQPQHF. The CDR3 DNA is TGTGCCAGCACCCAGGACAGTGGTAATCAGCCCCAGCATTTT. The whole variable domain, remainder taken from reference TRBV2 and TRBJ1-5, is EPEVTQTPSHQVTQMGQEVILRCVPISNHLYFYWYRQILGQKVEFLVSFYNNEISEKSEIFDDQFSVERPDGSNFTLKIRSTKLEDSAMYFCASTQDSGNQPQHFGDGTRLSIL.

This clone was observed a handful of times. The chain couples TRBV2 to TRBJ2-7; 8 bases are shared with TRBD2. V lost 4 bases and J lost 0; bases outside the gene matches: 5. This CDR3 region has 15 residues. Germline CDR1 is SNHLY and CDR2 is FYNNEI. CDR3 region: CASSGTSHTSYEQYF. CDR3 nucleotides: TGTGCCAGCAGTGGGACTAGCCATACCTCCTACGAGCAGTACTTC.

This rearrangement joins TRBV5-1 to TRBJ2-3; D may be TRBD1 (6 bases). The germline V and J ends were trimmed by 4 bases and 0 bases, with 15 bases remaining between them. In germline, CDR1 is SGHRS, CDR2 YFSETQ. CDR3 length: 16 amino acids. CDR3 coding DNA: TGCGCCAGCAGCCCGTCAGTGGGGGCTAGCACAGATACGCAGTATTTT. Translated: CASSPSVGASTDTQYF.

The chain couples TRBV2 to TRBJ2-7, with 7 bases identical to TRBD1. This CDR3 region has 12 residues. CDR1 SNHLY and CDR2 FYNNEI come from the germline V gene. V shed 6 bases and J 7 bases; nucleotides not matched to a gene: 6. Written as DNA, the CDR3 is TGTGCCAGCAGGCAAGGGGGCCGGGAGCAGTACTTC. Translated, it gives CASRQGGREQYF.

This clone has more than one count but fewer than ten. The chain links TRBV6-1 to TRBJ2-7; 7 bases fit TRBD1. V gave up 5 bases and J gave up 2 bases; unmatched junction bases: 6. The length of the CDR3 is 14 residues. Germline V gene sequence: CDR1 MNHNS, CDR2 SASEGT. CDR3: CASSPRGTAYEQYF. The CDR3 DNA reads TGTGCCAGCAGTCCCAGGGGGACAGCCTACGAGCAGTACTTC.

The CDR3 loop is CASSLRWEVLYEQYF. The CDR3 DNA reads as TGTGCCAGCAGTTTAAGGTGGGAGGTTTTATACGAGCAGTACTTC. This rearrangement joins TRBV27 to TRBJ2-7; TRBD2 might be the D (6 bases). Trimming left V 2 bases short and J 4 bases short, with 15 bases between. Germline values: CDR1 MNHEY, CDR2 SMNVEV (reference sequence). There are 15 residues in the CDR3.

The rearrangement joins TRBV7-2 to TRBJ1-1; D is unclear. The CDR3 is made up of 16 amino acids. Germline loops: CDR1 SGHTA, CDR2 FQGNSA. V was shortened by 6 bases and J by 2 bases, with 19 bases between the two germline ends. CDR3 protein: CASRPGASRVNTEAFF. In DNA, the CDR3 is TGTGCCAGCAGGCCGGGAGCCTCCCGCGTTAACACTGAAGCTTTCTTT. The whole variable domain, remainder taken from reference TRBV7-2 and TRBJ1-1, is GAGVSQSPSNKVTEKGKDVELRCDPISGHTALYWYRQSLGQGLEFLIYFQGNSAPDKSGLPSDRFSAERTGGSVSTLTIQRTQQEDSAVYLCASRPGASRVNTEAFFGQGTRLTVV.

The chain couples TRBV15 to TRBJ1-2; perhaps TRBD1 as D (5 bases). The germline V gene has CDR1 LNHNV and CDR2 YYDKDF (reference sequence). The CDR3 loop spans 17 amino acids. With 1 base removed from V and 8 bases from J, the gap between germline ends came to 23 bases. The DNA of the CDR3 is TGTGCCACCAGCAGAGTGTCGGCAGGGCCGGATCGAAAAGGCTACACCTTC. This encodes CATSRVSAGPDRKGYTF.

The chain links TRBV25-1 to TRBJ2-1; a weak D match, TRBD2 (6 bases). The ends were cut back, 10 bases at V and 10 bases at J, with 11 bases in the middle. CDR1 is MGHDK and CDR2 is SYGVNS in the germline V gene. The CDR3 consists of 10 residues. CDR3 nucleotide sequence: TGTGCCATCACTAGCAACGAGCAGTTCTTC. As protein: CAITSNEQFF.

The chain carries TRBV28 and TRBJ1-4; D possibly corresponds to TRBD1 (5 bases). This CDR3 contains 16 residues. V lost 2 bases, J lost 7 bases, and 17 bases lay in between. Looked up from germline, CDR1 is MDHEN and CDR2 is SYDVKM. The CDR3 bases are TGTGCCAGCAGTTTAAGCCTGGGGCAGGAGGGTGAAAAACTGTTTTTT. Protein sequence: CASSLSLGQEGEKLFF. The full variable domain, completed using reference TRBV28 and TRBJ1-4, is DVKVTQSSRYLVKRTGEKVFLECVQDMDHENMFWYRQDPGLGLRLIYFSYDVKMKEKGDIPEGYSVSREKKERFSLILESASTNQTSMYLCASSLSLGQEGEKLFFGSGTQLSVL.

The chain carries TRBV2 and TRBJ2-1; 8 bases are a match to TRBD2. Germline trimming cut 8 bases from V and 8 bases from J; bases unmatched to any gene: 14. The CDR3 length is 15 residues. Germline values: CDR1 SNHLY, CDR2 FYNNEI. The CDR3 spells CASRGLSGGVDEQFF. In DNA form, the CDR3 reads TGTGCCAGCCGGGGACTCTCGGGGGGGGTAGATGAGCAGTTCTTC.

This clone was seen a handful of times. CDR3 region: CASSLIGDNNEQFF. CDR3 coding DNA: TGTGCCAGCAGCTTAATCGGGGACAACAATGAGCAGTTCTTC. V and J are TRBV11-3 and TRBJ2-1; maybe TRBD1 (6 bases). The germline V gene encodes CDR1 SGHNT and CDR2 YENEEA. CDR3 length: 14 residues. V lost 2 bases to trimming and J lost 5 bases, with 10 bases between them.

This clone was observed a few times. V and J are TRBV5-1 and TRBJ2-7, with D maybe TRBD2 (6 bases). Germline CDR1 SGHRS, CDR2 YFSETQ. V was pared by 4 bases and J by 0 bases, with 14 bases between. CDR3 length: 15 amino acids. This CDR3 is CASSHPGASSYEQYF. In DNA form, the CDR3 reads TGCGCCAGCAGCCATCCGGGAGCTAGCTCCTACGAGCAGTACTTC. The complete variable domain, with remaining parts taken from reference TRBV5-1 and TRBJ2-7, reads KAGVTQTPRYLIKTRGQQVTLSCSPISGHRSVSWYQQTPGQGLQFLFEYFSETQRNKGNFPGRFSGRQFSNSRSEMNVSTLELGDSALYLCASSHPGASSYEQYFGPGTRLTVT.

This clone has just a few counts. The chain links TRBV5-1 to TRBJ2-4; TRBD1 matches 7 bases. With V trimmed by 3 bases and J by 3 bases, 6 bases remained unmatched. The CDR3 has 15 residues. Germline V gene lookup returns CDR1 SGHRS and CDR2 YFSETQ. CDR3 amino acids: CASSSDRDGKNIQYF. Written as DNA, the CDR3 is TGCGCCAGCAGCTCCGACAGGGATGGCAAAAACATTCAGTACTTC.

This clone has a handful of counts. The V gene is TRBV5-8, the J gene TRBJ1-1; TRBD1 aligns across 7 bases. The CDR3 spans 11 residues. Germline V gene sequence: CDR1 SGHTS, CDR2 YDEGEE. V lost 3 bases to trimming and J lost 8 bases; unmatched junction nucleotides: 1. The CDR3 DNA reads as TGTGCCAGCAGCTGGGGACAGGAAGCTTTCTTT. The encoded protein is CASSWGQEAFF.

The V gene is TRBV6-1, the J gene TRBJ1-2; the D gene is possibly TRBD1 (6 bases). The CDR3 spans 12 residues. V was pared by 6 bases and J by 6 bases, with 11 bases between. Germline assignment: CDR1 MNHNS and CDR2 SASEGT. The DNA of the CDR3 is TGTGCCAGCAGAGACAGGAATGATGGCTACACCTTC. Its protein product is CASRDRNDGYTF.